A single TCR beta chain is shown here with its context. Antigen unknown. Only Caucasian adults living in Nashville, Tennessee served as donors. This sample is part of a study of shared clonotypes between healthy human individuals. Across the study: A couple of women and a few men aged 18 to 49 made up the donors. General study points: The sole specimen, blood, was sampled, and tissue repertoires likely differ.

When replicate PCRs were run on unsorted PBMC, they used around 290 ng DNA, about 27,000 T cell genomes. This table comes from immunoSEQ multiplex PCR, and its TCRdb copy is limited to in-frame clones, with some not included. The sample carries about half a million clones, around 79% recorded once. The sequenced material came from PBMCs. The receptor was isolated from a woman in her 40s in good health. Some clones in this sample may be carry-over from other donors' samples.

This CDR3 is CASSVVSGAGNEQFF. The DNA for the CDR3 is TGTGCCAGCAGCGTAGTTAGCGGGGCTGGCAATGAGCAGTTCTTC. This chain uses TRBV9 with TRBJ2-1, with 8 bases lining up with TRBD2. J lost 6 bases, V lost 0 bases, and 5 bases had no gene match. This CDR3 is built from 15 residues. The germline CDR1 and CDR2 sequences are SGDLS and YYNGEE.